Presented here are 2 T cell receptor beta chains from one specimen sequenced in a study of post-analysis software for immune sequencing data. Overall study results and limits: Patients had higher frequencies than controls of about 5 TRBV segments, including TRBV5-6, TRBV5-1 and TRBV20-1.

These TCRs are of unknown antigen specificity. Unique molecular identifiers tagged the TCR beta cDNA libraries. TCRdb re-called the PCR reads with MiXCR, one entry per CDR3 protein. The data hold about half a million distinct CDR3 sequences, with nearly 45% observed a single time. The sample was blood. These receptors were collected from a girl aged 5 to 17 with multiple sclerosis.

This clonotype has more than one count but fewer than ten. The rearrangement links TRBV28 to TRBJ2-5; 10 bases map to TRBD1. Trimming removed 4 bases from V and 0 bases from J; junction bases left unmatched: 2. CDR1 is MDHEN and CDR2 is SYDVKM in the germline V gene. The CDR3 has 15 residues. DNA of the CDR3: TGTGCCAGCAGTTGGACAGGGGGATACCAAGAGACCCAGTACTTC. Translating it yields CASSWTGGYQETQYF.

This clonotype showed up just a few times. This sequence joins TRBV7-2 and TRBJ2-7; a weak D match, TRBD1 (5 bases). The CDR3 is 15 residues long. Germline CDR1 and CDR2: SGHTA and FQGNSA. The ends were cut back, 0 bases at V and 2 bases at J, with 11 bases in the middle. The CDR3 loop reads CASSLAIQQAYEQYF. CDR3 nucleotide sequence: TGTGCCAGCAGCTTAGCCATCCAACAGGCCTACGAGCAGTACTTC.